The T cell receptor (beta chain) described here comes from a study of shared T cell receptors in the human thymus (dated by TCRdb to 2020 to 2023). Context from the whole study: The study examined how self-reactive, shared T-cell receptor alpha chains are generated in the human thymus.

The CDR3 spans 16 residues, from the cysteine through the phenylalanine. CDR3 DNA is the only sequence kept; it has 48 bases, read in frame from the first base. V loses 0 bases of germline sequence and J loses 4 bases, and the interval between the two ends is 15 bases. From a lookup of the germline V gene (reference sequence), CDR1 and CDR2 are SEHNR and FQNEAQ. To note about this clone: Which antigen it targets is not known. Base qualities are not provided; no much larger clone lies one nucleotide away.

Library preparation was by the immunoSEQ multiplex PCR assay. TCRdb mirrors the immuneACCESS table, restricted to in-frame sequences. Some clones are absent from its copies; in checked studies, under half trace to an unresolved V gene, and the reason for the others is unknown. This sample lists some 660,000 clones; about 89% were detected once. Of the sample, 0.0094% is held by the ten largest clones. This sample was shared with a second study, whose subject was human thymus T cells. As described in the second report: Immunologically healthy infants undergoing open corrective cardiac surgery for congenital heart defects in Finland were used as donors. Thymus tissue was obtained as surgical resects removed during corrective cardiac surgery. Both the thymic and the peripheral blood repertoires appeared to show biased V and J gene segment usage. According to the related research, thymic TCR repertoires were highly overlapping among unrelated individuals. The study used under ten infant thymus samples plus four related peripheral blood samples to characterize TCR alpha and beta repertoires. Donor ages ranged from roughly 6 to 250 days, and the cohort comprised 5 to 7 male and a couple of female infants. Thymocytes were mechanically released from the tissue and were stored as pellets of roughly 10-32 million cells at -70 degrees C. A QIAsymphony instrument was used to extract genomic DNA from the frozen cell pellets. The immunoSEQ multiplex PCR assay was used to amplify the TCRB and TCRAD loci from a standardized quantity of quality-controlled genomic DNA. The amplicons spanned the V(D)J region and were long enough to cover the CDR3 and allow V and J genes to be identified. The commercial immunoSEQ service was used to sequence amplicons on an Illumina platform. Primer bias and sequencing errors were corrected as previously described, and TCRAD and TCRB definitions were based on the IMGT database. Repertoires were analysed with immunoSEQ Analyzer 3.0 and VDJTools, covering basic statistics, V/J segment usage, diversity estimates, rarefaction and pairwise overlap. Diversity was estimated using the Chao1, ChaoE, Efron-Thisted, Shannon and inverse Simpson indices, and was also estimated on datasets down-sampled to the size of the smallest sample. Repertoire overlap was assessed by strict matching of CDR3 nucleotide sequence, V gene and J gene, and clustering was done by Jaccard-based multidimensional scaling. On average, thymus samples yielded approximately 780,000 unique TCRB clonotypes, whereas blood samples yielded some 85,000.

The source material was thymocytes. The sequence is built from TRBV7-9 and TRBJ2-5; D gene: possibly TRBD2, on 5 matching bases. This TCR was sampled from a boy in the first two years of life with a congenital heart defect. Donor details come from another sample of the same person, matched by shared clones. The DNA sequence is as follows: TGTGCCAGCAGCTTAGCGGGAGAGCCCTCGGGAGAGACCCAGTACTTC. This yields the protein CASSLAGEPSGETQYF.